This T cell receptor (beta chain) stems from a study of T cell changes during pregnancy in multiple sclerosis. Trimming stripped 5 bases from V and 0 bases from J, with 8 bases between. Germline CDR1 SGHRS, CDR2 YFSETQ. The CDR3 length is 14 residues. Profiled with immunoSEQ multiplex PCR; TCRdb holds only in-frame clones, not every one. This sample has tens of thousands of clones, with over 80% found just once. The receptor was derived from a female donor in good health, enrolled as a control in a pregnancy study. Sequenced material: CD4+ T cells from peripheral blood mononuclear cells, taken after pregnancy. The chain carries TRBV5-1 and TRBJ1-4; no reliable D call. CDR3 sequence reads: CASSRGATNEKLFF. CDR3 DNA: TGCGCCAGCAGTCGCGGAGCAACTAATGAAAAACTGTTTTTT.